Presented here are 15 T cell receptor beta chains from one specimen sequenced in a study of shared clonotypes between healthy human individuals. Method: immunoSEQ multiplex PCR; TCRdb's copy keeps in-frame clones and lacks some. The sample consists of about 1.5 million clones, approximately 98% of them appearing once. What was sequenced was naive CD4+ T cells sorted from blood. Subset noted: CD45RA+ positively selected. These receptors were obtained from a man aged 25 to 45 in good health.

The V and J genes are TRBV9 and TRBJ2-7, with TRBD2 identical over 11 bases. This CDR3 contains 15 residues. V gave up 0 bases and J gave up 3 bases; unmatched junction bases: 2. Germline CDR1 is SGDLS and CDR2 is YYNGEE. The CDR3 bases are TGTGCCAGCAGCGTAGAAGGGACTAGCGGCTACGAGCAGTACTTC. Translation: CASSVEGTSGYEQYF.

The CDR3 region is CASSESLAGGETQYF. CDR3 coding DNA: TGCGCCAGCAGTGAGTCCCTAGCGGGAGGAGAGACCCAGTACTTC. The rearrangement links TRBV10-1 to TRBJ2-5; 11 bases align to TRBD2. The CDR3 sequence is 15 residues long. Germline V gene sequence: CDR1 WNHNN, CDR2 SYGVQD (reference sequence). V dropped 0 bases and J dropped 4; count of bases not matched to a gene: 1.

The J gene is TRBJ2-7, the V gene TRBV4-3; 12 positions agree with TRBD2. V lost 5 bases and J lost 1; bases outside the gene matches: 6. This CDR3 spans 16 amino acids. Germline CDR1 and CDR2: LGHNA and YSLEER. CDR3 nucleotide sequence: TGCGCCAGCAGCGTCCAACTAGCGGGAGGTTCCTACGAGCAGTACTTC. It is translated as CASSVQLAGGSYEQYF.

CDR3 in amino acids: CASSLTGSVNEQYF. Written as DNA, the CDR3 is TGTGCCAGCAGTCTCACAGGGAGCGTCAACGAGCAGTACTTC. V is TRBV25-1 and J is TRBJ2-7, with D maybe TRBD1 (6 bases). The CDR3 has 14 amino acids. V dropped 5 bases and J dropped 5 bases, with 16 bases sitting between them. CDR1 is MGHDK, CDR2 SYGVNS, per germline.

The gene calls are TRBV7-9 and TRBJ2-7, with a possible D match to TRBD1 (5 bases). Germline assignment: CDR1 SEHNR and CDR2 FQNEAQ (reference sequence). V dropped 5 bases and J dropped 3 bases, with 20 bases sitting between them. The CDR3 length is 16 residues. CDR3 sequence: CASSIPLPPGLYEQYF. The CDR3 DNA reads as TGTGCCAGCAGCATCCCCCTCCCCCCAGGGCTCTACGAGCAGTACTTC. Filled out from reference TRBV7-9 and TRBJ2-7, the complete variable domain reads DTGVSQNPRHKITKRGQNVTFRCDPISEHNRLYWYRQTLGQGPEFLTYFQNEAQLEKSRLLSDRFSAERPKGSFSTLEIQRTEQGDSAMYLCASSIPLPPGLYEQYFGPGTRLTVT.

The chain links TRBV30 to TRBJ1-1, with 7 bases fitting TRBD1. The trim removed 1 base at V and 1 base at J, leaving 6 bases unmatched. CDR1 and CDR2 from the germline V gene are GTSNPN and SVGIG (reference sequence). The length of the CDR3 is 15 residues. This chain's CDR3 is CAWSAKYRGNTEAFF. CDR3 coding DNA: TGTGCCTGGAGTGCGAAATACAGGGGGAACACTGAAGCTTTCTTT.

The V call is TRBV9, the J call TRBJ2-1; the match to TRBD2 covers 8 bases. The germline CDR1 and CDR2 sequences are SGDLS and YYNGEE. After removal of 0 bases from V and 5 bases from J, the junction contained 10 bases not matched to a gene. CDR3 length: 17 residues. DNA for the CDR3: TGTGCCAGCAGCGTAGGTTCCTTAGCGGGATATGACAATGAGCAGTTCTTC. This translates into CASSVGSLAGYDNEQFF.

The chain couples TRBV7-8 to TRBJ1-1; D remains ambiguous. Germline assignment: CDR1 SGHVS and CDR2 FQNEAQ. V was trimmed by 4 bases and J by 4 bases, leaving 7 bases between them. There are 12 residues in the CDR3. The CDR3: CASSSPSTEAFF. CDR3 coding DNA: TGTGCCAGCAGCTCACCGTCCACTGAAGCTTTCTTT.

This chain connects TRBV7-2 to TRBJ2-7; D call uncertain. The V end was cut by 0 bases, the J end by 2 bases, with 2 bases between. CDR3 length: 12 amino acids. Germline V lookup: CDR1 SGHTA, CDR2 FQGNSA. The CDR3 sequence: CASSLAPYEQYF. The CDR3 region has the DNA TGTGCCAGCAGCTTAGCCCCCTACGAGCAGTACTTC.

The chain links TRBV27 to TRBJ1-5; D is perhaps TRBD1 (6 bases). The ends were cut back, 6 bases at V and 7 bases at J, with 22 bases in the middle. Per germline, CDR1 MNHEY and CDR2 SMNVEV (reference sequence). The CDR3 runs to 16 residues. The CDR3 sequence is CASRSFTGKAGQPQHF. CDR3 nucleotides: TGTGCCAGCAGGTCCTTTACAGGGAAAGCGGGGCAGCCCCAGCATTTT.

The J gene is TRBJ1-4, the V gene TRBV10-3; 7 bases match TRBD1. With 6 bases clipped from V and 7 bases from J, the junction kept 8 bases outside the gene matches. CDR1 and CDR2 (germline): ENHRY, SYGVKD. This CDR3 is built from 14 residues. This chain's CDR3 is CAISLTGEGEKLFF. The DNA of the CDR3 is TGTGCCATCAGCTTAACAGGGGAGGGTGAAAAACTGTTTTTT.

The V call is TRBV5-1, the J call TRBJ1-1, with 10 bases that match TRBD1. CDR1 SGHRS and CDR2 YFSETQ come from the germline V gene. The V segment lost 1 base and the J segment 1 base; nucleotides outside the gene matches: 1. This CDR3 spans 15 amino acids. The CDR3 bases are TGCGCCAGCAGCTTGCGGGACAGGGGGAACACTGAAGCTTTCTTT. It specifies CASSLRDRGNTEAFF.

This clone was detected only once. The chain uses TRBV30 and TRBJ1-5; 9 bases fit TRBD1. Germline values: CDR1 GTSNPN, CDR2 SVGIG (reference sequence). CDR3 length: 14 residues. Trimming removed 7 bases from V and 2 bases from J; junction bases left unmatched: 6. The CDR3: CASRGQGGNQPQHF. CDR3 coding DNA: TGTGCCTCGCGGGGACAGGGAGGCAATCAGCCCCAGCATTTT.

The chain recombines TRBV2 with TRBJ2-3, with D unclear. The CDR3 extends over 12 amino acids. Germline CDR1 and CDR2: SNHLY and FYNNEI. Trimming cost V 7 bases and J 4 bases, with 9 bases left between them. The chain's CDR3 is CASILFADTQYF. CDR3 coding DNA: TGTGCCAGCATCCTGTTCGCAGATACGCAGTATTTT. Together with reference TRBV2 and TRBJ2-3, the CDR3 gives the full variable domain: EPEVTQTPSHQVTQMGQEVILRCVPISNHLYFYWYRQILGQKVEFLVSFYNNEISEKSEIFDDQFSVERPDGSNFTLKIRSTKLEDSAMYFCASILFADTQYFGPGTRLTVL.

The chain recombines TRBV7-6 with TRBJ1-3, with unresolved D. In germline, CDR1 is SGHVS, CDR2 FNYEAQ. Trimming left V 5 bases short and J 2 bases short, with 10 bases between. CDR3 length: 14 amino acids. Here the CDR3 DNA reads TGTGCCAGCAGCCCAGACAAACCTGGAAACACCATATATTTT. This sequence encodes CASSPDKPGNTIYF.